This T cell receptor beta chain originates from a study of cytomegalovirus exposure and HLA in healthy donors. Overall study: Previous work identified 95 million to 140 million unique TCR beta sequences from 200 million or so T cells.

A word on this clone: Antigen unknown.

Deletions cut 2 bases from V and 2 bases from J, with 12 bases between. Germline V lookup: CDR1 GTSNPN, CDR2 SVGIG (reference sequence). This CDR3 is 14 amino acids long. Researchers ran the PCR with 60 Vbeta and 13 Jbeta primers. Clones were read by immunoSEQ multiplex PCR, and TCRdb kept only the in-frame ones, dropping some. In the table there are about 59,000 clones, roughly 84% of which are singletons. Study results and caveats: Equally common other TCR beta chains were less clonally expanded than HLA-associated ones, a later analysis found. HLA alleles were associated with 17,000 or so TCR beta sequences in a later analysis at 0.05 false discovery rate.

The source is a human donor in good health. Sample: PBMCs. The J gene is TRBJ1-2, the V gene TRBV30; D gene unclear. The CDR3, as DNA: TGTGCCTGGAGTAAGGAGCCCGGGAACTATGGCTACACCTTC. Amino acids: CAWSKEPGNYGYTF.